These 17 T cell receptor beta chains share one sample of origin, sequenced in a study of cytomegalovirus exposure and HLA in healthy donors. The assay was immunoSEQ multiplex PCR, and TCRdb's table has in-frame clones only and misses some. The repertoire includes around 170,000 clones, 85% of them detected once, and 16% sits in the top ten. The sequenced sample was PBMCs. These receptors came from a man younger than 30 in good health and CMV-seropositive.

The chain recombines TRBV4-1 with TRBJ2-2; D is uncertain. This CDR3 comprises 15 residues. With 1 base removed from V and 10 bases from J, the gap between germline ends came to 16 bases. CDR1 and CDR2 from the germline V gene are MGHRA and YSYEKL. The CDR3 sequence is CASSQGSHTSAELFF. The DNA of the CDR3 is TGCGCCAGCAGCCAAGGCTCTCACACAAGTGCGGAGCTGTTTTTT.

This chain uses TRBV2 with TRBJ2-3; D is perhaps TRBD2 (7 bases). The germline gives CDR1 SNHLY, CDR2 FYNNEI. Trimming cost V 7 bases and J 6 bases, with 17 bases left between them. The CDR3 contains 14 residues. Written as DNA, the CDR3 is TGTGCCAGCAAATGGGAGGGGGGTCCGGATACGCAGTATTTT. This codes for CASKWEGGPDTQYF.

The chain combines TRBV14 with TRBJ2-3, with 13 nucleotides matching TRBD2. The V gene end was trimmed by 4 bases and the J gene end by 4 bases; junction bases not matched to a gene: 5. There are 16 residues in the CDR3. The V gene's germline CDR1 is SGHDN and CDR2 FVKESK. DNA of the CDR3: TGTGCCAGCAGCCCCGGGACTAGCGGGGAGTCAGATACGCAGTATTTT. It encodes CASSPGTSGESDTQYF.

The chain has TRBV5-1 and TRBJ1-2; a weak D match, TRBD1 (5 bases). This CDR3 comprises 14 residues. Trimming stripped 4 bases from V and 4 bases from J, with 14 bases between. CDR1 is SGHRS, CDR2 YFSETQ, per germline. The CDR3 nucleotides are TGCGCCAGCAGCCCCACCGACAGCATCTATGGCTACACCTTC. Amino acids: CASSPTDSIYGYTF.

CDR3 sequence (DNA): TGTGCCAGCAGCTTAGCCCCCGGTCTGCCCCAGCATTTT. It yields the protein CASSLAPGLPQHF. This chain uses TRBV11-2 with TRBJ1-5; D call uncertain. Trimming shortened V by 1 base and J by 9 bases, and 10 bases separated the two germline ends. This CDR3 is 13 amino acids long. Germline assignment: CDR1 SGHAT and CDR2 FQNNGV.

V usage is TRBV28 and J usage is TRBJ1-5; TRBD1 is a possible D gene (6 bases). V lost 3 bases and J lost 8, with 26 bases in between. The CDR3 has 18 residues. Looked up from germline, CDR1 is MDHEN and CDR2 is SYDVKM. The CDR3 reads CASSLPGGPGNRVKPQHF. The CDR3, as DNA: TGTGCCAGCAGTTTGCCCGGGGGGCCCGGGAATCGAGTCAAGCCCCAGCATTTT. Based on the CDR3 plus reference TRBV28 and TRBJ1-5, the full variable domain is DVKVTQSSRYLVKRTGEKVFLECVQDMDHENMFWYRQDPGLGLRLIYFSYDVKMKEKGDIPEGYSVSREKKERFSLILESASTNQTSMYLCASSLPGGPGNRVKPQHFGDGTRLSIL.

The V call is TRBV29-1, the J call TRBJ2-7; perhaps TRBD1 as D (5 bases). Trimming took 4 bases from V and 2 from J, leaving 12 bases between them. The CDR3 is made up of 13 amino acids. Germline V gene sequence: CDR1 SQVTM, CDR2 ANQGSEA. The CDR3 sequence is CSVGYQGTYEQYF. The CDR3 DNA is TGCAGCGTTGGATATCAGGGAACCTACGAGCAGTACTTC.

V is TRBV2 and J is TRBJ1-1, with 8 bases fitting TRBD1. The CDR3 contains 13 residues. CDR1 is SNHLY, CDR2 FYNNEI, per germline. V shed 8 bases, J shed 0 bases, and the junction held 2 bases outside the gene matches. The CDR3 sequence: CASGGQVNTEAFF. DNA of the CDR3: TGTGCCAGCGGGGGACAGGTGAACACTGAAGCTTTCTTT.

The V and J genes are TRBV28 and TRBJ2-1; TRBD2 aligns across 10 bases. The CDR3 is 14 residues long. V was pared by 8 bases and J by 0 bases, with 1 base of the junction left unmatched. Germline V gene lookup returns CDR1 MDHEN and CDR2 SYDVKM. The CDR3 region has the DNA TGTGCCAGCCGGACTAGCGGCTCCTACAATGAGCAGTTCTTC. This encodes CASRTSGSYNEQFF.

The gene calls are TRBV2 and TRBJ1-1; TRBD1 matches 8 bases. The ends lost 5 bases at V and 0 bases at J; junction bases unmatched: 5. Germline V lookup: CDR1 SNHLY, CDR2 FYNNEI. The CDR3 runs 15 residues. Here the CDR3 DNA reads TGTGCCAGCAGTCCTCGACAGGGGATGAACACTGAAGCTTTCTTT. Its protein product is CASSPRQGMNTEAFF.

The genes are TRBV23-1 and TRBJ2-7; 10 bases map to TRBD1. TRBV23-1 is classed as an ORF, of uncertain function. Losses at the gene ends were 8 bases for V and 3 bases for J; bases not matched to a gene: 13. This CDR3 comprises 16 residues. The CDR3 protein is CASSPCGDRGLYEQYF. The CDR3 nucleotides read TGCGCCAGCTCCCCTTGTGGGGACAGGGGCCTCTACGAGCAGTACTTC.

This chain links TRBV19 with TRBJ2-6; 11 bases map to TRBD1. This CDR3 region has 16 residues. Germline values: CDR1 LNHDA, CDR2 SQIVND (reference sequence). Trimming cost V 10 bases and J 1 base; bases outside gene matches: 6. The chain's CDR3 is CATWDRGGSGANVLTF. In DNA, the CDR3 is TGTGCCACCTGGGACAGGGGGGGGTCTGGGGCCAACGTCCTGACTTTC.

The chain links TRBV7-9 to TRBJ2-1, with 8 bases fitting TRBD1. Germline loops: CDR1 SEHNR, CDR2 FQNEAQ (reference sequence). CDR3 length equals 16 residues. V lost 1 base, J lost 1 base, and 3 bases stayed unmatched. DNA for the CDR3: TGTGCCAGCAGCTTAGGGCAGGGGGCTTCCTACAATGAGCAGTTCTTC. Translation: CASSLGQGASYNEQFF.

CDR3 region: CASSRNRADKETQYF. CDR3 bases: TGTGCCAGTAGTAGGAACAGGGCCGACAAAGAGACCCAGTACTTC. The chain carries TRBV19 and TRBJ2-5; perhaps TRBD1 as D (6 bases). The CDR3 loop spans 15 amino acids. Germline lookup yields CDR1 LNHDA and CDR2 SQIVND (reference sequence). V was shortened by 4 bases and J by 3 bases, with 15 bases between the two germline ends.

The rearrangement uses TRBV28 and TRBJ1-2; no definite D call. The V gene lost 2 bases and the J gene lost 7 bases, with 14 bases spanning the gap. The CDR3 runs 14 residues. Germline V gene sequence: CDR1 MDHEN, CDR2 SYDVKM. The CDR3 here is CASSLTVAAGGYTF. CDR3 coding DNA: TGTGCCAGCAGTTTAACGGTTGCCGCGGGTGGCTACACCTTC.

The CDR3: CASSSDRTTYTDTQYF. The CDR3 DNA is TGCGCCAGCAGCTCTGACAGAACGACCTACACAGATACGCAGTATTTT. The gene calls are TRBV5-1 and TRBJ2-3, with D perhaps TRBD1 (5 bases). Trimming shortened V by 3 bases and J by 2 bases, and 16 bases separated the two germline ends. Germline CDR1 reads SGHRS; CDR2 reads YFSETQ. The CDR3 length is 16 residues.

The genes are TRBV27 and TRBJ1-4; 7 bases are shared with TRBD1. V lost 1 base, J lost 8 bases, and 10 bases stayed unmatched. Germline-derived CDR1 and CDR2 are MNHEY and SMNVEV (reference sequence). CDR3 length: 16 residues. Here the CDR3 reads CASSLWTGRGQEKLFF. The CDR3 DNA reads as TGTGCCAGCAGTTTATGGACAGGCAGGGGTCAAGAAAAACTGTTTTTT.